Each of the 32 T cell receptor beta chains below was sequenced from the same sample in a study of T-cell reconstitution after alpha-beta-depleted transplantation in children. Construction of the TCRbeta library involved unique molecular identifiers. MiXCR, applied by TCRdb to the PCR reads, yields one record per CDR3 protein. The sample contains some 200,000 distinct CDR3 sequences, approximately 9% of which appear only once. Sequenced here: PBMCs from the stem cell graft donor, sampled from the stem cell graft. These receptors were taken from a human donor who donated a stem cell graft to a child with acute lymphoblastic leukemia.

This clonotype was counted many times. The chain recombines TRBV12-3 or TRBV12-4 with TRBJ2-3, with 9 bases aligning to TRBD1. Trimming removed 5 bases from V and 0 bases from J; junction bases left unmatched: 6. There are 16 residues in the CDR3. The chain's CDR3 is CASSPDGQGSTDTQYF. As DNA, the CDR3 is TGTGCCAGCAGTCCAGACGGACAGGGGAGCACAGATACGCAGTATTTT.

In this sample, this clonotype turned up many times. The genes are TRBV10-3 and TRBJ2-1; 7 bases agree with TRBD2. V lost 4 bases and J lost 0; bases outside the gene matches: 6. This CDR3 has 16 amino acids. Germline lookup yields CDR1 ENHRY and CDR2 SYGVKD. The CDR3 loop reads CAISVQAGNSYNEQFF. The CDR3 DNA reads as TGTGCCATCAGTGTTCAAGCGGGGAACTCCTACAATGAGCAGTTCTTC.

The table lists this clonotype with a few counts. The rearrangement joins TRBV6-2 or TRBV6-3 to TRBJ2-7; D unclear. V lost 0 bases, J lost 6 bases, and 9 bases lay in between. The CDR3 has 13 amino acids. Germline loops: CDR1 MNHEY, CDR2 SVGEGT. DNA for the CDR3: TGTGCCAGCAGTTACTCGACTCCCCTCGAGCAGTACTTC. It translates to CASSYSTPLEQYF.

This clonotype was seen more than once but under ten times. The V and J genes are TRBV7-9 and TRBJ2-2; tentatively, D is TRBD2 (6 bases). Trimming cost V 2 bases and J 4 bases, with 8 bases left between them. This CDR3 contains 14 residues. Germline CDR1 is SEHNR and CDR2 is FQNEAQ (reference sequence). CDR3 nucleotides: TGTGCCAGCAGCTTATTGGGACTCACCGGGGAGCTGTTTTTT. This sequence encodes CASSLLGLTGELFF.

This clonotype was detected only a few times. The V gene is TRBV5-1, the J gene TRBJ1-1; D might be TRBD1 (5 bases). Trimming cost V 2 bases and J 1 base, with 12 bases left between them. Germline-derived CDR1 and CDR2 are SGHRS and YFSETQ. The CDR3 totals 15 residues. CDR3 sequence reads: CASSFFGAGNTEAFF. The CDR3 nucleotides read TGCGCCAGCAGCTTTTTTGGGGCTGGGAACACTGAAGCTTTCTTT.

The V gene is TRBV5-1, the J gene TRBJ1-2; TRBD1 might be the D (6 bases). V lost 3 bases and J 6 bases, leaving 27 bases between the germline ends. The CDR3 is 18 amino acids. CDR1 SGHRS and CDR2 YFSETQ come from the germline V gene. For the CDR3, the DNA is TGCGCCAGCAGCTCCGCCCGTGGACAGATCAAGCGTCTTCATGGCTACACCTTC. This gives the protein CASSSARGQIKRLHGYTF.

This clonotype was found a few times. V usage is TRBV4-3 and J usage is TRBJ1-6; D remains unclear. The germline CDR1 and CDR2 sequences are LGHNA and YSLEER. The CDR3 is 15 residues long. Trimming removed 1 base from V and 9 bases from J, with 13 bases in between. The CDR3 nucleotides are TGCGCCAGCAGCCAAGTGGGAGGGCTTGCTTCACCCCTCCACTTT. This codes for CASSQVGGLASPLHF.

The V gene is TRBV19, the J gene TRBJ2-1, with D possibly being TRBD2 (7 bases). Between the trimmed V and J ends, which lost 8 bases and 11 bases, there was a span of 10 bases. The CDR3 is 10 residues long. Germline CDR1 LNHDA, CDR2 SQIVND (reference sequence). The CDR3 is CASGGGQQFF. DNA for the CDR3: TGTGCCAGTGGCGGGGGCCAGCAGTTCTTC.

This clonotype was recorded many times. The V gene is TRBV5-6, the J gene TRBJ2-1; no reliable D call. This CDR3 contains 11 residues. Germline V gives CDR1 SGHDT, CDR2 YYEEEE. Deletions cut 9 bases from V and 4 bases from J, with 8 bases between. The CDR3 DNA reads as TGTGCCACCTCAGATTACAATGAGCAGTTCTTC. Translated: CATSDYNEQFF. The variable domain in full, with the rest retrieved from reference TRBV5-6 and TRBJ2-1, is DAGVTQSPTHLIKTRGQQVTLRCSPKSGHDTVSWYQQALGQGPQFIFQYYEEEERQRGNFPDRFSGHQFPNYSSELNVNALLLGDSALYLCATSDYNEQFFGPGTRLTVL.

This clonotype was counted only a few times. DNA of the CDR3: TGTGCCAGCACCCCCCCGCCGGGTTCAGATACGCAGTATTTT. Translation: CASTPPPGSDTQYF. V and J are TRBV12-3 or TRBV12-4 and TRBJ2-3; D uncertain. The CDR3 totals 14 residues. Trimming took 7 bases from V and 4 from J, leaving 15 bases between them.

The DNA for the CDR3 is TGTGCCAGCGGCGCCGGGGGCCTCGGGGCAAGAAACACCATATATTTT. This translates into CASGAGGLGARNTIYF. V gene TRBV3-1 combines with J gene TRBJ1-3, with a weak D call TRBD1 (6 bases). Germline CDR1 reads LGHDT; CDR2 reads YNNKEL (reference sequence). V was clipped by 8 bases and J by 5 bases, with 22 bases between them. CDR3 length equals 16 residues.

This clonotype came up a few times. The V gene is TRBV7-7, the J gene TRBJ2-5, with 10 bases identical to TRBD1. This CDR3 spans 17 amino acids. Germline CDR1 SSHAT, CDR2 FNYEAQ (reference sequence). The V and J ends lost 1 base and 5 bases, in that order; junction bases with no gene match: 10. CDR3 in amino acids: CASSLGLGTGDRETQYF. The DNA of the CDR3 is TGTGCCAGCAGCTTAGGCTTAGGGACAGGGGATCGGGAGACCCAGTACTTC. Supplemented by reference TRBV7-7 and TRBJ2-5, the full variable domain reads GAGVSQSPRYKVTKRGQDVTLRCDPISSHATLYWYQQALGQGPEFLTYFNYEAQPDKSGLPSDRFSAERPEGSISTLTIQRTEQRDSAMYRCASSLGLGTGDRETQYFGPGTRLLVL.

This clonotype has just a few counts. The V and J genes are TRBV7-2 and TRBJ2-7, with no clear D. The CDR3 runs 14 residues. Germline CDR1 and CDR2: SGHTA and FQGNSA. Trimming cost V 5 bases and J 2 bases, with 13 bases left between them. This CDR3 reads CASSLPTVTYEQYF. The CDR3 DNA follows: TGTGCCAGCAGCCTCCCGACGGTAACCTACGAGCAGTACTTC. Supplemented by reference TRBV7-2 and TRBJ2-7, the full variable domain reads GAGVSQSPSNKVTEKGKDVELRCDPISGHTALYWYRQSLGQGLEFLIYFQGNSAPDKSGLPSDRFSAERTGGSVSTLTIQRTQQEDSAVYLCASSLPTVTYEQYFGPGTRLTVT.

This chain uses TRBV18 with TRBJ2-5; 9 bases are a match to TRBD1. The germline V gene has CDR1 KGHSH and CDR2 LQKENI. J lost 3 bases, V lost 3 bases, and 5 bases had no gene match. The CDR3 contains 15 residues. This CDR3 is CASSPSGTGKETQYF. CDR3 coding DNA: TGTGCCAGCTCACCCTCCGGGACAGGGAAAGAGACCCAGTACTTC.

CDR3 bases: TGTGCCAGCAGCTCGGACCTAATAGTGGATACGCAGTATTTT. Translating it yields CASSSDLIVDTQYF. The rearrangement uses TRBV7-9 and TRBJ2-3, with D uncertain. The CDR3 runs 14 residues. The germline V gene has CDR1 SEHNR and CDR2 FQNEAQ (reference sequence). V was clipped by 4 bases and J by 6 bases, with 14 bases between them.

This clonotype was seen a few times. The chain carries TRBV5-1 and TRBJ2-1; TRBD1 matches 7 bases. There are 15 residues in the CDR3. Germline CDR1 SGHRS, CDR2 YFSETQ. With 1 base clipped from V and 7 bases from J, the junction kept 8 bases outside the gene matches. The CDR3, as DNA: TGCGCCAGCAGCTTGCGGCAGGGGGAAAGTAATGAGCAGTTCTTC. This codes for CASSLRQGESNEQFF. The full variable domain, with the rest looked up from reference TRBV5-1 and TRBJ2-1, is KAGVTQTPRYLIKTRGQQVTLSCSPISGHRSVSWYQQTPGQGLQFLFEYFSETQRNKGNFPGRFSGRQFSNSRSEMNVSTLELGDSALYLCASSLRQGESNEQFFGPGTRLTVL.

V gene TRBV27 combines with J gene TRBJ1-2; D might be TRBD1 (5 bases). Trimming removed 5 bases from V and 5 bases from J, with 15 bases in between. CDR1 is MNHEY, CDR2 SMNVEV, per germline (reference sequence). The CDR3 extends over 14 amino acids. The CDR3 protein is CASSLRDSRYGYTF. CDR3 coding DNA: TGTGCCAGCAGTCTCCGGGACTCTCGTTATGGCTACACCTTC.

This chain links TRBV7-2 with TRBJ2-1, with 8 bases identical to TRBD1. The V and J ends lost 4 bases and 3 bases, in that order; junction bases with no gene match: 5. This CDR3 region has 15 residues. CDR1 SGHTA and CDR2 FQGNSA come from the germline V gene. This CDR3 reads CASSSQGAGYNEQFF. Here the CDR3 DNA reads TGTGCCAGCAGCTCTCAGGGGGCCGGCTACAATGAGCAGTTCTTC.

This clonotype was seen ten or more times. V and J are TRBV5-1 and TRBJ2-7; a weak D match, TRBD1 (5 bases). CDR3 length: 13 residues. The germline V and J ends were trimmed by 0 bases and 3 bases, with 7 bases remaining between them. Per the germline V gene, CDR1 is SGHRS and CDR2 is YFSETQ. The CDR3 DNA reads TGCGCCAGCAGCTTGGCCAGGGACTACGAGCAGTACTTC. This translates into CASSLARDYEQYF.

This clonotype showed up many times. J is TRBJ1-1 and V is TRBV5-5; TRBD1 agrees at 7 bases. Trimming removed 5 bases from V and 6 bases from J; junction bases left unmatched: 7. Germline-derived CDR1 and CDR2 are SGHKS and YYEKEE (reference sequence). This CDR3 has 13 amino acids. DNA for the CDR3: TGTGCCAGCAGTATTACAGGGGTTGCTGAAGCTTTCTTT. Encoded protein: CASSITGVAEAFF.

The chain uses TRBV5-1 and TRBJ2-7; D possibly corresponds to TRBD2 (6 bases). Germline V gives CDR1 SGHRS, CDR2 YFSETQ. V lost 1 base, J lost 2 bases, and 25 bases lay in between. CDR3 length: 19 amino acids. Here the CDR3 DNA reads TGCGCCAGCAGCTTGTACCCCGGACTATTAAAGGTCGAAACCTACGAGCAGTACTTC. It specifies CASSLYPGLLKVETYEQYF.

There are many counts of this clonotype. The chain carries TRBV20-1 and TRBJ2-7; D unresolved. In germline, CDR1 is DFQATT, CDR2 SNEGSKA (reference sequence). Trimming removed 1 base at V and 4 bases at J, with 11 bases between. The CDR3 totals 13 residues. The CDR3 loop reads CSARADPAYEQYF. In nucleotides, the CDR3 is TGCAGTGCTAGAGCCGACCCGGCTTACGAGCAGTACTTC.

Here the CDR3 reads CASSSTQGPQPQHF. CDR3 sequence (DNA): TGTGCCAGCTCCTCCACACAGGGACCGCAGCCCCAGCATTTT. This rearrangement joins TRBV12-3 or TRBV12-4 to TRBJ1-5, with D possibly TRBD1 on 6 matching bases. This CDR3 spans 14 amino acids. Trimming removed 8 bases from V and 7 bases from J, with 18 bases in between.

The sample holds many counts of this clonotype. The chain employs TRBV5-5 and TRBJ1-5; 9 bases fit TRBD1. V shed 4 bases, J shed 0 bases, and the junction held 8 bases outside the gene matches. The germline V gene has CDR1 SGHKS and CDR2 YYEKEE (reference sequence). The CDR3 length is 17 residues. CDR3 region: CASSAGTGSYSNQPQHF. CDR3 coding DNA: TGTGCCAGCAGCGCCGGGACAGGGTCGTATAGCAATCAGCCCCAGCATTTT.

The table lists this clonotype with a few counts. The rearrangement links TRBV5-1 to TRBJ2-3, with 8 positions matching TRBD1. The CDR3 is 16 residues long. CDR1 is SGHRS, CDR2 YFSETQ, per germline. With V trimmed by 1 base and J by 2 bases, 6 bases remained unmatched. CDR3 residues: CASSLKDRADTDTQYF. Written as DNA, the CDR3 is TGCGCCAGCAGCTTGAAGGACAGGGCGGACACAGATACGCAGTATTTT.

This clonotype was counted ten times or more. The CDR3 protein is CASSFRLDTNNYGYTF. The CDR3 nucleotides read TGTGCCAGCAGTTTCCGATTGGACACAAATAACTATGGCTACACCTTC. The chain links TRBV12-3 or TRBV12-4 to TRBJ1-2; D perhaps matches TRBD1 (5 bases). The CDR3 spans 16 residues. The V and J ends lost 3 bases and 1 base respectively, with 15 bases between them.

This clonotype was seen a few times. The rearrangement links TRBV27 to TRBJ1-2; 7 nucleotides align to TRBD1. J was trimmed by 2 bases and V by 5 bases; bases with no gene match: 2. CDR3 size: 13 residues. CDR1 MNHEY and CDR2 SMNVEV come from the germline V gene (reference sequence). This chain's CDR3 is CASSRRGNYGYTF. CDR3 nucleotides: TGTGCCAGCAGTCGCAGGGGGAACTATGGCTACACCTTC.

This clonotype was counted many times. The chain combines TRBV7-8 with TRBJ2-2, with 9 bases that match TRBD1. CDR1 is SGHVS, CDR2 FQNEAQ, per germline. V dropped 3 bases and J dropped 6; count of bases not matched to a gene: 11. The CDR3 length is 17 residues. CDR3 bases: TGTGCCAGCAGCTTGGACTCGGACAGGGGCAGTTCCGGGGAGCTGTTTTTT. This codes for CASSLDSDRGSSGELFF. The entire variable domain, with the rest obtained from reference TRBV7-8 and TRBJ2-2, is as follows: GAGVSQSPRYKVAKRGQDVALRCDPISGHVSLFWYQQALGQGPEFLTYFQNEAQLDKSGLPSDRFFAERPEGSVSTLKIQRTQQEDSAVYLCASSLDSDRGSSGELFFGEGSRLTVL.

The V call is TRBV5-1, the J call TRBJ2-7; 7 nucleotides agree with TRBD2. The CDR3 runs to 15 residues. V lost 2 bases and J lost 5; bases outside the gene matches: 10. Germline V CDR1 and CDR2: SGHRS, YFSETQ. The CDR3 region has the DNA TGCGCCAGCAGCTTCACCCGGGAGGAATGGCACGAGCAGTACTTC. Amino acids: CASSFTREEWHEQYF.

This clonotype appeared many times. The chain is built from TRBV20-1 and TRBJ1-4; 10 bases map to TRBD1. Per the germline V gene, CDR1 is DFQATT and CDR2 is SNEGSKA (reference sequence). V was pared by 3 bases and J by 12 bases, with 10 bases of the junction left unmatched. The CDR3 extends over 14 amino acids. Here the CDR3 reads CSARRQGAEGELFF. The CDR3 region has the DNA TGCAGTGCTAGGCGACAGGGGGCGGAAGGAGAACTGTTTTTT.

This clonotype was recorded many times. The chain is built from TRBV9 and TRBJ2-1, with D hard to call. The CDR3 runs to 16 residues. V lost 4 bases to trimming and J lost 3 bases, with 17 bases between them. CDR1 SGDLS and CDR2 YYNGEE come from the germline V gene. The CDR3, as DNA: TGTGCCAGCAGCCCCGATGGGCGGCTCAGCTACAATGAGCAGTTCTTC. Protein sequence: CASSPDGRLSYNEQFF.

In its sample, this clonotype was seen a few times. The rearrangement joins TRBV14 to TRBJ2-1; D perhaps matches TRBD1 (5 bases). The CDR3 runs 16 residues. Germline V gene lookup returns CDR1 SGHDN and CDR2 FVKESK. The ends were cut back, 0 bases at V and 7 bases at J, with 16 bases in the middle. This CDR3 is CASSQDSRVSQNEQFF. The CDR3 DNA reads as TGTGCCAGCAGCCAAGATAGCAGGGTTTCTCAGAATGAGCAGTTCTTC.